What follows describes a single TCR beta chain. Clones were sequenced by immunoSEQ multiplex PCR, and TCRdb holds only the in-frame ones, with some missing. Of about 40,000 clones listed, less than 80% are singletons. The sort gate was single viable CD3+CD4+CD8-CD45RO+ cells for memory CD4+ T cells. The ends lost 0 bases at V and 6 bases at J; junction bases unmatched: 2. The germline CDR1 and CDR2 sequences are SGHRS and YFSETQ. This CDR3 has 14 amino acids. These data belong to a study of memory CD4+ T cells and cytomegalovirus serostatus. Sequencing used memory CD4+ T cells from blood. This clonotype was sampled from an adult in good health and CMV-seronegative. This chain links TRBV5-1 with TRBJ2-7; 11 bases map to TRBD2. CDR3 bases: TGCGCCAGCAGCTTGGATCTAGCGGGAGGCGAGCAGTACTTC. Amino acid sequence: CASSLDLAGGEQYF.